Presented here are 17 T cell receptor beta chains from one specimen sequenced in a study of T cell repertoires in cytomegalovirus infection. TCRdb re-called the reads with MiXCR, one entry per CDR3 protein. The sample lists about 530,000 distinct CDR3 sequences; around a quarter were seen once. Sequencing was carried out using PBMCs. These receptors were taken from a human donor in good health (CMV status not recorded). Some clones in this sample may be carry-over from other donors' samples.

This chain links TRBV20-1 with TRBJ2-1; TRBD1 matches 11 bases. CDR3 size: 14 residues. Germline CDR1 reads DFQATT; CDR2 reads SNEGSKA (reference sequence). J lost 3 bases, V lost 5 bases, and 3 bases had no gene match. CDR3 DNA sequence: TGCAGTGCTTGGGGACAGGGGGGCTACAATGAGCAGTTCTTC. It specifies CSAWGQGGYNEQFF.

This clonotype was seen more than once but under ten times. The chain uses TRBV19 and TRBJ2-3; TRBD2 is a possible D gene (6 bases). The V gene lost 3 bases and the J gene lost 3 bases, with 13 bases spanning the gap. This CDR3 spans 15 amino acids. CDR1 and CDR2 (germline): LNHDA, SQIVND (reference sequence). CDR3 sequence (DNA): TGTGCCAGTAGTATCATGGGGAGCGGGACAGATACGCAGTATTTT. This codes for CASSIMGSGTDTQYF.

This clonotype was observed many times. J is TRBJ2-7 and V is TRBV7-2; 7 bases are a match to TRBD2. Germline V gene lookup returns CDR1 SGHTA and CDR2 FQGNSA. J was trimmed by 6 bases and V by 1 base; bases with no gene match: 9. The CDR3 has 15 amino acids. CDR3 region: CASSLVGLEEIEQYF. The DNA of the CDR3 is TGTGCCAGCAGCTTAGTCGGACTAGAGGAAATCGAGCAGTACTTC.

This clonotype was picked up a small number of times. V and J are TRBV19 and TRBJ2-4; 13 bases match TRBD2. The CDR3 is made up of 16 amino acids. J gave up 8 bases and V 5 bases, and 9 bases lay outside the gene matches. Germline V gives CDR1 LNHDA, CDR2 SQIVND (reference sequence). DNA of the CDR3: TGTGCCAGTAGTGGAAGGACTAGCGGGAGTCGTGACATTCAGTACTTC. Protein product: CASSGRTSGSRDIQYF. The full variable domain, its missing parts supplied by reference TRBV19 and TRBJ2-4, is DGGITQSPKYLFRKEGQNVTLSCEQNLNHDAMYWYRQDPGQGLRLIYYSQIVNDFQKGDIAEGYSVSREKKESFPLTVTSAQKNPTAFYLCASSGRTSGSRDIQYFGAGTRLSVL.

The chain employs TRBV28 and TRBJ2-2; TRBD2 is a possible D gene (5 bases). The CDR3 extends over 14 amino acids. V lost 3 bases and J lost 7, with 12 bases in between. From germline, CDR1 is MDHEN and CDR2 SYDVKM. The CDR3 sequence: CASSLYGEDGELFF. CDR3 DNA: TGTGCCAGCAGTTTGTACGGGGAAGACGGGGAGCTGTTTTTT.

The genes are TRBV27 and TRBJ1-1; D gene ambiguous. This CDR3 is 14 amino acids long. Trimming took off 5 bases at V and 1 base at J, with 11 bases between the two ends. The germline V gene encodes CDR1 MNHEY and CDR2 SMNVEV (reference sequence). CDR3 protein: CASSPPLENTEAFF. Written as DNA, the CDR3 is TGTGCCAGCAGTCCCCCCCTAGAGAACACTGAAGCTTTCTTT.

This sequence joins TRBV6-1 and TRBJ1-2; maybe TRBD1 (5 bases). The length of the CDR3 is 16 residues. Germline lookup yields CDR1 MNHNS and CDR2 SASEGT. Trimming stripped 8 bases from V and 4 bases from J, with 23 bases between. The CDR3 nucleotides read TGTGCCAGCCTCGGGGTCCGTGACAGCACTTTCTATGGCTACACCTTC. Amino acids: CASLGVRDSTFYGYTF.

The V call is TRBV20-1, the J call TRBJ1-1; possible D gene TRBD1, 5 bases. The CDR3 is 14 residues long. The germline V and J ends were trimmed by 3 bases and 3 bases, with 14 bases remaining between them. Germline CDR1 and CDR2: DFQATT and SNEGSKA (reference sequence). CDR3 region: CSARRGRGDTEAFF. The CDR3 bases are TGCAGTGCTAGGAGGGGAAGAGGGGACACTGAAGCTTTCTTT.

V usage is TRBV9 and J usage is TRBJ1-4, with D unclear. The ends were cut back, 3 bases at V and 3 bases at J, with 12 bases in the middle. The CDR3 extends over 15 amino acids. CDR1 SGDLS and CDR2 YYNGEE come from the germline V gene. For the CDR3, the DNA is TGTGCCAGCAGCGCCTCAGCCCTTTCTAATGAAAAACTGTTTTTT. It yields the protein CASSASALSNEKLFF.

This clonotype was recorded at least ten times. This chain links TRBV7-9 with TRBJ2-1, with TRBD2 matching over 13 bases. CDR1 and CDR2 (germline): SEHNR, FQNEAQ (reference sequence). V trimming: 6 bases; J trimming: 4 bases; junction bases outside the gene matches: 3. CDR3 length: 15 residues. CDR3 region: CASRPGLAGYNEQFF. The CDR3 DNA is TGTGCCAGCAGACCGGGACTAGCGGGGTACAATGAGCAGTTCTTC.

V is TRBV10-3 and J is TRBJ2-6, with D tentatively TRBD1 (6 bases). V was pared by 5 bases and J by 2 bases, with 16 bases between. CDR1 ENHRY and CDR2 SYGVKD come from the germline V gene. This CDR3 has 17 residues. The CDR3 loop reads CAISQNPTGAGANVLTF. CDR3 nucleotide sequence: TGTGCCATCAGTCAGAACCCGACAGGAGCTGGGGCCAACGTCCTGACTTTC.

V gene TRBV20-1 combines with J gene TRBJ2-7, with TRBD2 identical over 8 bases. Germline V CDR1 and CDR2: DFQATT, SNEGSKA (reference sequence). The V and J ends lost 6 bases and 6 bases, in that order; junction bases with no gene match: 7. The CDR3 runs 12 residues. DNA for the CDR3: TGCAGTGCGGCGCAGACTAGCGTCGAGCAGTACTTC. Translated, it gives CSAAQTSVEQYF.

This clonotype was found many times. CDR3 residues: CASSPLVNTEAFF. The CDR3 coding sequence is TGTGCCAGCAGTCCCCTAGTGAACACTGAAGCTTTCTTT. The chain has TRBV12-3 or TRBV12-4 and TRBJ1-1; no firm D call. CDR3 length: 13 residues. The V and J ends lost 5 bases and 0 bases respectively, with 7 bases between them.

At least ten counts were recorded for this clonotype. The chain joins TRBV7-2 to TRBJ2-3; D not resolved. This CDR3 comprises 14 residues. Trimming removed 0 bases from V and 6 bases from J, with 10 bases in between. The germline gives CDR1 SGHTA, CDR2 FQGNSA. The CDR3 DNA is TGTGCCAGCAGCTTAGCGGGGTGGTCCGATACGCAGTATTTT. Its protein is CASSLAGWSDTQYF.

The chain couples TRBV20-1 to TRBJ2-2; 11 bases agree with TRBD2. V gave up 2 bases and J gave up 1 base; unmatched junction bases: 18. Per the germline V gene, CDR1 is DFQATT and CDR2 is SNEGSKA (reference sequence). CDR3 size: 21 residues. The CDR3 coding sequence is TGCAGTGCTAGACGCTACTCCGGGACTAGCGGAAGTTATTTGAACACCGGGGAGCTGTTTTTT. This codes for CSARRYSGTSGSYLNTGELFF.

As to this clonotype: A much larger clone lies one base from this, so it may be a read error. The CDR3 DNA is TGTGCCGGCAGCGCTAGCGGGAGGGCCCACAATGAGCAGTTCTTC. It yields the protein CAGSASGRAHNEQFF. The chain employs TRBV7-2 and TRBJ2-1, with 12 bases identical to TRBD2. Germline CDR1 and CDR2: SGHTA and FQGNSA. This CDR3 is 15 amino acids long. Full variable domain (remainder filled in from reference TRBV7-2 and TRBJ2-1): GAGVSQSPSNKVTEKGKDVELRCDPISGHTALYWYRQSLGQGLEFLIYFQGNSAPDKSGLPSDRFSAERTGGSVSTLTIQRTQQEDSAVYLCAGSASGRAHNEQFFGPGTRLTVL.

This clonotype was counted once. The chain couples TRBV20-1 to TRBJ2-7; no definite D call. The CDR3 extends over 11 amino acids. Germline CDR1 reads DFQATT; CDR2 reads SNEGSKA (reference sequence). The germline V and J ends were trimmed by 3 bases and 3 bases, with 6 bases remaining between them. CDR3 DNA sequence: TGCAGTGCTAGGAGCGACTACGAGCAGTACTTC. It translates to CSARSDYEQYF.